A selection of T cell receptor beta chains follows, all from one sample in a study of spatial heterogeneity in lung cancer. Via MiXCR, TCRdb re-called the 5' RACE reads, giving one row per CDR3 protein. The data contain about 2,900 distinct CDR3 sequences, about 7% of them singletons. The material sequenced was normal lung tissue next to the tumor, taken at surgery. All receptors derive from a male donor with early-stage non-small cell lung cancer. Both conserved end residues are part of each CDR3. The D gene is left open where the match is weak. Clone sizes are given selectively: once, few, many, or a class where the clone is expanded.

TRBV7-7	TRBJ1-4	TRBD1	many	TGTGCTAGCAGCCCCGGGACAGCAATGGGTGAAAAACTGTTTTTT	CASSPGTAMGEKLFF
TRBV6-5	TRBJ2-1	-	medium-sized	TGTGCCAGCAGTTACGCTCGATGGTCCTACAATGAGCAGTTCTTC	CASSYARWSYNEQFF
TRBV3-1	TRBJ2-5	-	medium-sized	TGTGCCAGCAGCCAAGATCAAGGGTTCGAGACCCAGTACTTC	CASSQDQGFETQYF
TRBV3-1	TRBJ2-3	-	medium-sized	TGTGCCAGCAGCCAAGGGAAACTCCTCACTAGCACAGATACGCAGTATTTT	CASSQGKLLTSTDTQYF
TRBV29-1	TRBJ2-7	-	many	TGCAGCGTTGGAAGACAGTCGAGCTCCTACGAGCAGTACTTC	CSVGRQSSSYEQYF
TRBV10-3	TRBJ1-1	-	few	TGTGCCATCAGTGTAACGGCCTTCACTGAAGCTTTCTTT	CAISVTAFTEAFF
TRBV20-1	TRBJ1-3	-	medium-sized	TGCAGTGCTAGAAGGGGGGCCCTGAGCTCTGGAAACACCATATATTTT	CSARRGALSSGNTIYF
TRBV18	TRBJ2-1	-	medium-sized	TGTGCCAGCTCACTCCTTTCCCATGAGCAGTTCTTC	CASSLLSHEQFF
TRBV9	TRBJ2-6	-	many	TGTGCCAGCAGCGTAGCTCTCTCTGGGGCCAACGTCCTGACTTTC	CASSVALSGANVLTF
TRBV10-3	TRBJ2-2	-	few	TGTGCCATCGGCGAGGCCACCGGGGAGCTGTTTTTT	CAIGEATGELFF
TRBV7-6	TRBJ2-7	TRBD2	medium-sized	TGTGCCAGCAGCTTAGCGACTAGCGGAACGTACGAGCAGTACTTC	CASSLATSGTYEQYF
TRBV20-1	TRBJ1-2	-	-	TGCAGTGCTCGCCTCTTCGGGAAAGCTGACTATGGCTACACCTTC	CSARLFGKADYGYTF
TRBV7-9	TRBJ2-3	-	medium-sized	TGTGCCAGCAGCTTATCGGGACCGATAACAGATACGCAGTATTTT	CASSLSGPITDTQYF
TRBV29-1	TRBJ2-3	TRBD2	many	TGCAGCGTTGAGAGTGCGGGAGTGGCAGATACGCAGTATTTT	CSVESAGVADTQYF
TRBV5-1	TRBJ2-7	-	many	TGCGCCAGCAGCTTGGTAACCAGGGCAGAAGGGGGGCAGTACTTC	CASSLVTRAEGGQYF
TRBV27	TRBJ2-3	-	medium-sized	TGTGCCAGTTCGTCCGTTACCTTGGGCACAGATACGCAGTATTTT	CASSSVTLGTDTQYF
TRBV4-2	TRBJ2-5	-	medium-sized	TGTGCCAGCAGCCAAGGTGCCTCCCCCTGGGAGACCCAGTACTTC	CASSQGASPWETQYF
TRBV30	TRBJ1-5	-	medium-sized	TGTGCCTGGAGTGTACTGGGTTGGAGGCTCGTCAGTGTGGGGCGCTGGGAGCCCCAGCATTTT	CAWSVLGWRLVSVGRWEPQHF
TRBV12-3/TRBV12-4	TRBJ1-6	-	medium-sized	TGTGCCAGCAGTTCGATGTGGCAGGGCGGTTCACCCCTCCACTTT	CASSSMWQGGSPLHF
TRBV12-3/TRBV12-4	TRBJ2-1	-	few	TGTGCCAGCTCACGGTACAATGAGCAGTTCTTC	CASSRYNEQFF
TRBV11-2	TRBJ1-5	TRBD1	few	TGTGCCAGCAGCACGGACAGGGGGAGCGGCCAGCCCCAGCATTTT	CASSTDRGSGQPQHF
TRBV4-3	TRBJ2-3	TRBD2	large	TGCGCCAGCAGCCAACTAGCGGGGGGCACAGATACGCAGTATTTT	CASSQLAGGTDTQYF
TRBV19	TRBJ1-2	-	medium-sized	TGTGCCAGTAACCCGGACTCCGTGAGGTATGGCTACACCTTC	CASNPDSVRYGYTF
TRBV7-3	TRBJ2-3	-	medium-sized	TGTGCCAGCAGCCCCAACGTTGGGGGAGCCCCAGATACGCAGTATTTT	CASSPNVGGAPDTQYF
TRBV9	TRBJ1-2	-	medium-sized	TGTGCCAGCAGCGTAGATAATGGGGATGGCTACACCTTC	CASSVDNGDGYTF
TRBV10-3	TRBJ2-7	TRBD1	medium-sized	TGTGCCATCAGGAGGGGACAGGGGGACGAGCAGTACTTC	CAIRRGQGDEQYF
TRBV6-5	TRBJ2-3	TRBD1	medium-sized	TGTGCCAGCAGTTACGACCAGGGGGCGGGAGATACGCAGTATTTT	CASSYDQGAGDTQYF
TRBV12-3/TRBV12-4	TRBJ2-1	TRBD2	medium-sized	TGTGCCAGCAGTTTTATAAGCGGGACTTCTAGTAATGAGCAGTTCTTC	CASSFISGTSSNEQFF
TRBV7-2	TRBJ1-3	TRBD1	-	TGTGCCAGCAGCCAAGGACAGGGAAGAACTGGAAACACCATATATTTT	CASSQGQGRTGNTIYF
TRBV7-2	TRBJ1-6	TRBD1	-	TGTGCCAGCAGCCGACAGGGGGCCCCTTCACCCCTCCACTTT	CASSRQGAPSPLHF
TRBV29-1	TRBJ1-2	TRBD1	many	TGCAGCGGGTACAGGGGCGGCTACACCTTC	CSGYRGGYTF
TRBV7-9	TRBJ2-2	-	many	TGTGCCAGCATCAAATACTCGGGACGGATAAACACCGGGGAGCTGTTTTTT	CASIKYSGRINTGELFF
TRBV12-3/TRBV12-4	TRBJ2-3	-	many	TGTGCCAGCAGCCGACTTGTCGAGGCAGATACGCAGTATTTT	CASSRLVEADTQYF
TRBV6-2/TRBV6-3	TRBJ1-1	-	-	TGTGCCAGCAGTTACCGGGAAGGCCTGAACACTGAAGCTTTCTTT	CASSYREGLNTEAFF
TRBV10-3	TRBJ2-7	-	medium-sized	TGTGCCATCAGTACCCCTAGGGGCGAGCAGTACTTC	CAISTPRGEQYF
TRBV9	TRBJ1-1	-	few	TGTGCCAGCAGCGTAGGTCCAGACCCGAACACTGAAGCTTTCTTT	CASSVGPDPNTEAFF
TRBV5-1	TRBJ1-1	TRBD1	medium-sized	TGCGCCAGCAGCTTGGAAGGGGGCAAGGACACTGAAGCTTTCTTT	CASSLEGGKDTEAFF
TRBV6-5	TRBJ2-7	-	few	TGTGCCAGCAGTTATCCCGGCACGGTGCAGTACTTC	CASSYPGTVQYF
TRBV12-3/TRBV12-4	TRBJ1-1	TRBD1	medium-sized	TGTGCCAGCAGTCACAGGGGACTGAACACTGAAGCTTTCTTT	CASSHRGLNTEAFF